The clone carrying this TCR beta chain was observed many times. What it binds is not known. The sample originates from a study of blood T cells in healthy people across ages. Study results and limitations: Significant beta diversity loss was already apparent by age roughly 44, declining roughly linearly. Researchers said unsorted PBMCs prevented a conclusive naive versus antigen-experienced comparison.

A sample-barcoded 5' primer and a J-beta primer mix were used in a second PCR of roughly 7 to 11 cycles. CDR3-containing paired-end reads numbering at least 2.5 million came from each sample. TCRdb ran MiXCR on the 5' RACE reads and lists one entry per CDR3 protein. The sample records hundreds of thousands of distinct CDR3 sequences, roughly 34% being singletons. Sample donors were healthy Caucasian individuals that came from Russia, aged about 6 to 95. Sequences were obtained from blood. This clonotype was obtained from a man aged 18 to 29 in good health.

The CDR3 bases are TGTGCCAGCCGTCAGGGGCCAAGCTACGAGCAGTACTTC. Encoded protein: CASRQGPSYEQYF. The chain carries TRBV7-9 and TRBJ2-7; tentatively, D is TRBD1 (6 bases). Germline V CDR1 and CDR2: SEHNR, FQNEAQ (reference sequence). Trimming removed 8 bases at V and 3 bases at J, with 14 bases between. The CDR3 contains 13 residues.